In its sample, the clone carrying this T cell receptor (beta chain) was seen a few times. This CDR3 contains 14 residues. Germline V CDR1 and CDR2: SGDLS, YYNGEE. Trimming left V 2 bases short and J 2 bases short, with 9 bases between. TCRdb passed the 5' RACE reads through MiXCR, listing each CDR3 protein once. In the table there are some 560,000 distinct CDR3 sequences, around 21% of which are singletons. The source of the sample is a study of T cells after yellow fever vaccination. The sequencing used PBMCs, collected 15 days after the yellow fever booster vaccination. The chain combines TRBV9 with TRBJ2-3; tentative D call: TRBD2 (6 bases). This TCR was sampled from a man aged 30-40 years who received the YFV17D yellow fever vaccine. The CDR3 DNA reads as TGTGCCAGCAGCGTGGGGACTTTCACAGATACGCAGTATTTT. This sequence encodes CASSVGTFTDTQYF.